Listed below are T cell receptor beta chains from one sample, sequenced in a study of low-dose radiotherapy and immunotherapy resistance in tumors. In TCRdb, the reads were re-called with MiXCR into one record per CDR3 protein. The table has around 36,000 distinct CDR3 sequences, around a third seen once. The source was PBMCs, collected before treatment. The receptor set was obtained from a male donor with gallbladder cancer. CDR3s include the opening cysteine and the closing phenylalanine or tryptophan.

V gene,CDR3 protein
TRBV6-2/TRBV6-3,CASARAVGGYEQYF
TRBV28,CASSSGSLSYTF
TRBV28,CASSLTVQETQYF
TRBV7-8,CASSLARGGDYGYTF
TRBV20-1,CSAKTGTVNQPQHF
TRBV29-1,CSVDLTEWNTEAFF
TRBV5-1,CASSLGQGISGANVLTF
TRBV9,CASSQGQGAEAFF
TRBV28,CATIAAGHSYEQYF
TRBV6-2/TRBV6-3,CASSYASATSTDTQYF
TRBV5-1,CASEEPRGTQYF
TRBV6-2/TRBV6-3,CASSDRGPALLDF
TRBV28,CASSWAGAQYF
TRBV20-1,CSAREISGGAHPDTQYF
TRBV27,CASSLSGQGKYEQYF
TRBV12-3/TRBV12-4,CASSSGTPYEQYF
TRBV28,CASSLSSGQDTQYF
TRBV7-2,CASSFSRPINTQYF
TRBV5-4,CASSRRDLSWDTQYF
TRBV11-2,CASIPTQGAIETQYF
TRBV13,CASSNERGVTDTQYF
TRBV4-2,CASSVILAYRETQYF
TRBV10-3,CAISPGLSDTQYF
TRBV24-1,CATSDTTGADPQPGTDTQYF
TRBV10-3,CAISSSFGDSTDTQYF
TRBV7-2,CASSPVLAGGHTDTQYF
TRBV5-1,CASSSGIAGFVPLQYF
TRBV18,CASSQEHRVQYF
TRBV18,CASSPNDGGGPGADTQYF
TRBV5-1,CASSHSGSASYEQYF
TRBV7-2,CASSLGYSYEQYF
TRBV7-2,CASSRRVGGLADTQYF
TRBV6-2/TRBV6-3,CASSYADRASYGYTF
TRBV4-1,CASSLGLAGANEQFF
TRBV11-2,CASSLDGAIVADTQYF
TRBV5-1,CASSSEAGLGGYTF
TRBV3-1,CASSHSGTIVSYEQYF
TRBV5-1,CASRTEGARVNIQYF
TRBV5-1,CASSGTTYNEQFF
TRBV7-2,CASSSPEGTSLTDTQYF
TRBV20-1,CSARDTLARSSYNEQFF
TRBV7-9,CASSPTESMNTEAFF
TRBV27,CASSLSSNRLNGYTF
TRBV5-1,CASSSSGTGRGNTIYF
TRBV12-3/TRBV12-4,CASSVGAGYEQYF
TRBV2,CASSRIGGYSYEQYF
TRBV7-9,CASSLFPPDRGTPPLHF
TRBV5-1,CASSLAEGGGSSPLHF
TRBV30,CAWQRSEKLFF
TRBV24-1,CATSDVGTGDFGGYTF